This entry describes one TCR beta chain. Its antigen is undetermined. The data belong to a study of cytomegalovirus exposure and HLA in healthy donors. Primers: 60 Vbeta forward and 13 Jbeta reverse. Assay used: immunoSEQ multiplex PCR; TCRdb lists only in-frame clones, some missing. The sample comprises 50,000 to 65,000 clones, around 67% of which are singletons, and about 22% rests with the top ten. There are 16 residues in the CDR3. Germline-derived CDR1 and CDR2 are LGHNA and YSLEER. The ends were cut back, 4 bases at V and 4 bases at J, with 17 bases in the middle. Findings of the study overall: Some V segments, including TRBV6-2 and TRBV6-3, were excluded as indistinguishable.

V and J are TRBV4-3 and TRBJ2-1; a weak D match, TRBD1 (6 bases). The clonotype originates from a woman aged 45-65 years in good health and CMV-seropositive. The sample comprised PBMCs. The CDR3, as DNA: TGCGCCAGCAGCCCCGAGCCCGCAGGGGTATACAATGAGCAGTTCTTC. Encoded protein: CASSPEPAGVYNEQFF.